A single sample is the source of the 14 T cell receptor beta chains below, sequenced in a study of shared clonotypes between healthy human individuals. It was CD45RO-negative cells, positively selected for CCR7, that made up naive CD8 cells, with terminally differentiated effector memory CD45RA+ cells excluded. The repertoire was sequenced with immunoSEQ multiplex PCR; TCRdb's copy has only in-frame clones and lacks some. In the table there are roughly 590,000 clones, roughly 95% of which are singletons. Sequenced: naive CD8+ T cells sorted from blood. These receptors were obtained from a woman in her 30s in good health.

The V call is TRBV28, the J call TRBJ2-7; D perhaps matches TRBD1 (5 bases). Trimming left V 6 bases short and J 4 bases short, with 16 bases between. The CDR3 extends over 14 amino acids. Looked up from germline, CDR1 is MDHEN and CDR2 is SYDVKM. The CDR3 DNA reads TGTGCCAGCAGCTTACAGGAGATTTCTTACGAGCAGTACTTC. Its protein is CASSLQEISYEQYF.

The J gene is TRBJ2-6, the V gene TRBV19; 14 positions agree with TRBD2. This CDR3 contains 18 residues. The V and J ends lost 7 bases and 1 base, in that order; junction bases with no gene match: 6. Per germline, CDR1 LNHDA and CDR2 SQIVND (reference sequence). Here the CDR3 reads CASKGLAGDWSGANVLTF. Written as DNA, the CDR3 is TGTGCCAGTAAGGGACTAGCGGGAGATTGGTCTGGGGCCAACGTCCTGACTTTC.

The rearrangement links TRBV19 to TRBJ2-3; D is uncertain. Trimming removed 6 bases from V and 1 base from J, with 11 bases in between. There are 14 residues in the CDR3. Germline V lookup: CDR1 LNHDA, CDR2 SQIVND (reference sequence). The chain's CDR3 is CASRDGLGTDTQYF. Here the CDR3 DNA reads TGTGCCAGTAGGGACGGCCTCGGCACAGATACGCAGTATTTT.

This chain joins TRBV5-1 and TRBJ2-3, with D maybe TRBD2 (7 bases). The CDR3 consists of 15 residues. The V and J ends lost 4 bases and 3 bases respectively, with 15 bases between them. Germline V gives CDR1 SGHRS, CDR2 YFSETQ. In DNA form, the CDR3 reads TGCGCCAGCAGCAGCGGGACAATTTCTACAGATACGCAGTATTTT. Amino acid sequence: CASSSGTISTDTQYF.

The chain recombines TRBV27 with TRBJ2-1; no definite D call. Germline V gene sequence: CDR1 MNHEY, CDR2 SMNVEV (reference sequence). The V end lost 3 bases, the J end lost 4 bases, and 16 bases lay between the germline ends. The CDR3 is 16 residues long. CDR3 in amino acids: CASSLEPPLIYNEQFF. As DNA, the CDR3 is TGTGCCAGCAGTTTGGAACCTCCCTTAATATACAATGAGCAGTTCTTC.

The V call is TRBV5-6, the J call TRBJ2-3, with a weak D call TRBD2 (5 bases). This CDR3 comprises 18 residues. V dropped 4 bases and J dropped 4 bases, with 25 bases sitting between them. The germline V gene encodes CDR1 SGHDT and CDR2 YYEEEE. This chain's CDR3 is CASSEYLEVRGWADTQYF. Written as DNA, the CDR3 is TGTGCCAGCAGCGAATATCTGGAGGTTCGGGGTTGGGCAGATACGCAGTATTTT.

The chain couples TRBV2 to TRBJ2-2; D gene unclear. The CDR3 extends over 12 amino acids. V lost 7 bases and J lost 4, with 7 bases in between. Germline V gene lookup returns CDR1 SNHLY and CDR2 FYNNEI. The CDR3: CASIGSTGELFF. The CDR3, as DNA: TGTGCCAGCATCGGAAGCACCGGGGAGCTGTTTTTT.

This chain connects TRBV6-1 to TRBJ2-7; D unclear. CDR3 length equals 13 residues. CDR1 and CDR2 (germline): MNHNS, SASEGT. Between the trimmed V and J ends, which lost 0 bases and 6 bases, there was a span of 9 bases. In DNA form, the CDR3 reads TGTGCCAGCAGTGAAGCCGCAAAGTTCGAGCAGTACTTC. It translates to CASSEAAKFEQYF.

The chain's CDR3 is CASSARPSTEAFF. The CDR3 DNA follows: TGTGCCAGCAGCGCCCGACCCAGCACTGAAGCTTTCTTT. The chain employs TRBV5-6 and TRBJ1-1; D unclear. V was trimmed by 4 bases and J by 4 bases, leaving 11 bases between them. The CDR3 is 13 residues long. Per the germline V gene, CDR1 is SGHDT and CDR2 is YYEEEE.

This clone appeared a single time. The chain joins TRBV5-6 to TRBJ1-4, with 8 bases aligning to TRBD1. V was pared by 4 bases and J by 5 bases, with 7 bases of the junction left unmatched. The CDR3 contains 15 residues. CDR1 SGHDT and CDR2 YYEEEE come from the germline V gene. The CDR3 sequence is CASSLRQGRNEKLFF. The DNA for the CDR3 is TGTGCCAGCAGCCTCAGACAGGGGAGGAATGAAAAACTGTTTTTT.

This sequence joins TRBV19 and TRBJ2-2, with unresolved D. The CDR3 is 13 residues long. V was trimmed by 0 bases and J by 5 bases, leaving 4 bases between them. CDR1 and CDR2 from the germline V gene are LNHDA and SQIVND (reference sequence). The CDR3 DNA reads TGTGCCAGTAGTATAGATGAAACCGGGGAGCTGTTTTTT. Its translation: CASSIDETGELFF.

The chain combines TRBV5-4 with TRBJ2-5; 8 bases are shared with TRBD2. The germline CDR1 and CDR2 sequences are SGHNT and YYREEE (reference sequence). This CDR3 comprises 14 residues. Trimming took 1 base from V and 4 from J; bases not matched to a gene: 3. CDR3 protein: CASSLWAGGETQYF. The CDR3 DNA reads TGTGCCAGCAGCTTGTGGGCGGGAGGAGAGACCCAGTACTTC.

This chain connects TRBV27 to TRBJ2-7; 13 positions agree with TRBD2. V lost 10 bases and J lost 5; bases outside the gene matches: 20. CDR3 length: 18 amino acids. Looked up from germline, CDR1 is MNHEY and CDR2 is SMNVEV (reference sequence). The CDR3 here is CATLRTGGLAGEGNEQYF. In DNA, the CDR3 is TGTGCCACCCTACGAACGGGAGGACTAGCGGGAGAGGGGAACGAGCAGTACTTC.

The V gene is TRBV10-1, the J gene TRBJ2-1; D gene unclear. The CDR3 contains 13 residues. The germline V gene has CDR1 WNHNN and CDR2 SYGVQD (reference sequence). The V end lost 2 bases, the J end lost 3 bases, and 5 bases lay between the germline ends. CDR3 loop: CASSEASYNEQFF. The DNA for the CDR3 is TGCGCCAGCAGTGAGGCCAGCTACAATGAGCAGTTCTTC.